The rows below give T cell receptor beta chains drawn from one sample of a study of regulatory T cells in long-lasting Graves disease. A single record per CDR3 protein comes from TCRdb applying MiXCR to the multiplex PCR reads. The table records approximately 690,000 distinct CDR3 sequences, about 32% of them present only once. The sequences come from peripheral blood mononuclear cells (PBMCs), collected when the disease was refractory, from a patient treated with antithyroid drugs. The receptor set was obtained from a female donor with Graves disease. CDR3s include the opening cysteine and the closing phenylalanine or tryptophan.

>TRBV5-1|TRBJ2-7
CASRQGGTYEQYF
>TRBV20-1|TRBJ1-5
CSASSDLFANQPQHF
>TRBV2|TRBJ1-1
CASLPTGVNTEAFF
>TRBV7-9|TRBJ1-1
CASTPGFMNTEAFF
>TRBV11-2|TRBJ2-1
CASSSIHTYNEQFF
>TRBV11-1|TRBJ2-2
CASSFGRTNTGELFF
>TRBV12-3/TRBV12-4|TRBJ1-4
CASRGTGAEKLFF
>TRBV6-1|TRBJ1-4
CASSDEGLNEKLFF
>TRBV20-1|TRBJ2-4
CSASGQSKNIQYF
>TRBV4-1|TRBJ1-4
CASSRETQGSNEKLFF
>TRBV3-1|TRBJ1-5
CASSQAGSQPQHF
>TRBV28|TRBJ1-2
CASSPGRRGTNYGYTF
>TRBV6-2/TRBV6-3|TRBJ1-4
CASSEVGARSEELFF
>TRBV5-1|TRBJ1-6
CASSTGQPNSPLHF
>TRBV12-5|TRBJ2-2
CASGFGTIANTGELFF
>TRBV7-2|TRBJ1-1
CASSFGPTGGAFF
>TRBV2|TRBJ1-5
CASSHLDVQGTEPQHF
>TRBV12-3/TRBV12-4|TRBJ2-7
CASSPMTVTYDEQYF
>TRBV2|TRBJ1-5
CASRGLQGKQPQHF
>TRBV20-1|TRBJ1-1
CSARDLGGPGTEAFF
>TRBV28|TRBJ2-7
CASSITGGLYEQYF
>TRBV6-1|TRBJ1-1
CASSEEGGRGTEAFF
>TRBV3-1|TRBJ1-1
CASSPETTGIYTEAFF
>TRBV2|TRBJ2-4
CASSEASLWVAKNIQYF